Below, one TCR beta chain is given with its context. V was cut by 7 bases and J by 1 base, with 10 bases left in between. This CDR3 region has 14 residues. Germline V gene data show CDR1 as SGHTA and CDR2 as FQGNSA. This entry comes from a study of tumour-infiltrating T cells in Burkitt lymphoma. The table came from immunoSEQ multiplex PCR; TCRdb's copy has only in-frame clones and leaves some out. The sample holds some 13,000 clones, 85% seen once. This clonotype was obtained from a human donor with diffuse large B-cell lymphoma. The sample consisted of tumor tissue. The gene calls are TRBV7-2 and TRBJ2-2; TRBD2 is a possible D gene (6 bases). The CDR3 bases are TGTGCCAGCATGGGGCGGGGGAACACCGGGGAGCTGTTTTTT. This sequence encodes CASMGRGNTGELFF.